This entry describes one T cell receptor (beta chain). The antigen is undetermined. These data are taken from a study of T cell responses to AZD1222 COVID-19 vaccine. Whole-study results and caveats: CD4 TCRs linked to vaccination spanned spike, dominating at 160-218 and 743-854. Epitopes outside B.1.351 and B.1.1.7 mutated regions reportedly drew nearly half of spike TCRs.

Second-dose groups at about 4 or about 12 weeks were pooled. Clones were read by immunoSEQ multiplex PCR, and TCRdb kept only the in-frame ones, dropping some. The sample shows roughly 150,000 clones, 90% to 95% of them seen only once. The CDR3 has 16 amino acids. Germline V gene data show CDR1 as SGDLS and CDR2 as YYNGEE. V dropped 2 bases and J dropped 2 bases, with 15 bases sitting between them. This receptor was identified in an adult who received the AZD1222 COVID-19 vaccine. Sequenced material: peripheral blood, taken 28 days after the second AZD1222 dose. V and J are TRBV9 and TRBJ2-3, with D perhaps TRBD1 or TRBD2 (5 bases each). The CDR3 region is CASSVWQWGNTDTQYF. The CDR3 DNA follows: TGTGCCAGCAGCGTTTGGCAGTGGGGGAACACAGATACGCAGTATTTT.